This record looks at one T cell receptor beta chain sequence and its context. Its antigen is not known. Gene names are mouse gene names. The sequence runs out 4 residues before the end of the CDR3; the remainder is reconstructed from the germline J gene. Other DNA sequences in the same sample also yield this CDR3. CDR1 and CDR2 from the germline V gene are NSHNY and SYGAGN. Trimming cost V 0 bases and J 1 base, with 5 bases left between them. The CDR3 covers 13 residues. The data are from a study of CD8+ T cells in alopecia areata. Study overall: Female roughly 7-11-week-old C3H/HeJ recipients received skin from roughly 6-13-month-old C3H/HeJ graft donors with spontaneous alopecia.

General study findings and limits: Normal skin's resident alphabeta T cells are also sequenced in scalp samples. Mice showed TCR sharing more clearly than patients did, possibly owing to HLA. Higher clonality than in normal scalp was seen in lesional scalp, especially alopecia totalis/universalis.

It was cDNA, reverse transcribed from extracted RNA, that served as the sequencing template. Data came from immunoSEQ multiplex PCR; TCRdb stores just in-frame clones and leaves some out. Sampling found approximately 280,000 clones, none seen once. Sorting of pooled cutaneous lymph node cells used CD4, CD8alpha, NKG2D, NKG2ACE and other markers. The clonotype originates from a C3H/HeJ mouse with alopecia areata. As its MHC haplotype, the strain has H2-k. V and J are TRBV13-1 and TRBJ2-7; D not resolved. The sample was CD4+ T cells sorted from a lymph node. CDR3: CASSDVQSYEQYF. Incomplete CDR3 DNA: TGTGCCAGCAGTGATGTACAATCCTAT.